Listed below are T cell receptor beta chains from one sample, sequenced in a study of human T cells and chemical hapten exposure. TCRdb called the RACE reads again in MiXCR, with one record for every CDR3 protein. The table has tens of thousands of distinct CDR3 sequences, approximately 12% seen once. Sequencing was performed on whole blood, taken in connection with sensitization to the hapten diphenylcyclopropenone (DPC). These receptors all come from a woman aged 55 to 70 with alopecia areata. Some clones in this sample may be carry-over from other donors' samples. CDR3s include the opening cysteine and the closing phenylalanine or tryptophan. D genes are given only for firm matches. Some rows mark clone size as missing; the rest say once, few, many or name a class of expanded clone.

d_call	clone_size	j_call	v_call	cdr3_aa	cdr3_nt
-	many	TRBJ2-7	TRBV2	CASSDAFGGEQYF	TGTGCCAGCAGTGATGCATTTGGGGGTGAGCAGTACTTC
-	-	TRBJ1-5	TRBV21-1	CASSKGGQDRNQPQHF	TGTGCCAGCAGCAAAGGTGGACAGGACCGCAATCAGCCCCAGCATTTT
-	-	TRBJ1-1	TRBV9	CASSIQDGNTEAFF	TGTGCCAGCAGCATACAGGACGGTAACACTGAAGCTTTCTTT
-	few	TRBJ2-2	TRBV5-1	CASSLVLGTGELFF	TGCGCCAGCAGCTTGGTCCTAGGCACCGGGGAGCTGTTTTTT
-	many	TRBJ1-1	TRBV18	CASSPPGLVPGRYTEAFF	TGTGCCAGCTCACCACCGGGATTGGTCCCGGGTCGATACACTGAAGCTTTCTTT
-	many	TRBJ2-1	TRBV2	CASSEVQREFF	TGTGCCAGCAGTGAAGTACAACGGGAGTTCTTC
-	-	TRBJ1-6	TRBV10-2	CASSESGDSPLHF	TGCGCCAGCAGTGAGTCGGGGGATTCACCCCTCCACTTT
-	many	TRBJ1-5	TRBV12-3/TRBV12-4	CASSLPAAFQPQHF	TGTGCCAGCAGTTTACCGGCAGCCTTTCAGCCCCAGCATTTT
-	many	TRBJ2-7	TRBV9	CASSVGPGDTYEQYF	TGTGCCAGCAGCGTAGGGCCAGGGGACACCTACGAGCAGTACTTC
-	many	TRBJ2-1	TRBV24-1	CATSDPRVSNEQFF	TGTGCCACCAGTGATCCAAGGGTATCCAATGAGCAGTTCTTC
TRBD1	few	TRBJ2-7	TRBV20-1	CSVRDSISYEQYF	TGCAGTGTTCGGGACAGTATATCCTACGAGCAGTACTTC
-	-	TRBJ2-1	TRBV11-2	CASSSSRSNNNEQFF	TGTGCCAGCAGCTCGTCGCGTAGTAACAACAATGAGCAGTTCTTC
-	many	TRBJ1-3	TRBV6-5	CASSYRWDLGNTIYF	TGTGCCAGCAGTTATCGGTGGGACTTAGGAAACACCATATATTTT
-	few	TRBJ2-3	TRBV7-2	CASSFSFTDTQYF	TGTGCCAGCAGCTTTTCCTTCACAGATACGCAGTATTTT
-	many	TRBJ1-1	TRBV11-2	CASSWSLVEAFF	TGTGCCAGCTCGTGGAGTCTCGTTGAAGCTTTCTTT
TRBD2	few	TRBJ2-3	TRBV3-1	CASSQEGGLVDTQYF	TGTGCCAGCAGCCAAGAGGGGGGACTAGTAGATACGCAGTATTTT
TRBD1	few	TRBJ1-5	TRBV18	CASSPNSGGDQPQHF	TGTGCCAGCTCACCGAATTCAGGGGGCGACCAGCCCCAGCATTTT
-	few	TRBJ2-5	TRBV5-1	CASSLGTIGETQYF	TGCGCCAGCAGCTTGGGGACTATCGGAGAGACCCAGTACTTC
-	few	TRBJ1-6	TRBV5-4	CASSLEGSQYNSPLHF	TGTGCCAGCAGCTTGGAGGGGAGCCAATATAATTCACCCCTCCACTTT
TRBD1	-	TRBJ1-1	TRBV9	CASSLEGDRDEAFF	TGTGCCAGCAGCCTAGAGGGGGACAGAGATGAAGCTTTCTTT
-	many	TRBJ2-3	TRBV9	CASSVERDTQYF	TGTGCCAGCAGCGTAGAAAGGGATACGCAGTATTTT
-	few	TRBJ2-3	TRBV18	CASSPNQGITDTQYF	TGTGCCAGCTCACCAAACCAAGGGATTACAGATACGCAGTATTTT
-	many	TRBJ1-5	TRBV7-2	CASSLTVGQPQHF	TGTGCCAGCAGCCTGACAGTTGGACAGCCCCAGCATTTT
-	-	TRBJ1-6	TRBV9	CASSVEGVSSPLHF	TGTGCCAGCAGCGTAGAAGGGGTGTCTTCACCCCTCCACTTT
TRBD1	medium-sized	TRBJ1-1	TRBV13	CASSPGQTGIEAFF	TGTGCCAGCAGCCCGGGACAGACGGGGATTGAAGCTTTCTTT
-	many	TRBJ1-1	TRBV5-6	CASSLGPLEAFF	TGTGCCAGCAGCTTGGGACCGCTTGAAGCTTTCTTT
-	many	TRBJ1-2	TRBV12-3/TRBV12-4	CASSVRVRVNYGYTF	TGTGCCAGCAGTGTTAGAGTACGGGTTAACTATGGCTACACCTTC
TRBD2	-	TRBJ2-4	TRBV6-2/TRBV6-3	CASSRSGGAKNIQYF	TGTGCCAGCAGTAGAAGCGGGGGGGCCAAAAACATTCAGTACTTC
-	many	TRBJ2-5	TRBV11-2	CASSSRGAASQETQYF	TGTGCCAGCAGCTCCCGCGGGGCAGCGTCCCAAGAGACCCAGTACTTC
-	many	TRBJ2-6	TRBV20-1	CSARISPGSGANVLTF	TGCAGTGCTAGAATTTCCCCGGGCTCTGGGGCCAACGTCCTGACTTTC
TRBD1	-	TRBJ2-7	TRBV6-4	CANTTGDRTYEQYF	TGTGCCAACACTACCGGGGACAGGACCTACGAGCAGTACTTC
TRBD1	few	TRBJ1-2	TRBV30	CAWSHTGGLGYTF	TGTGCCTGGAGTCACACAGGGGGACTAGGCTACACCTTC
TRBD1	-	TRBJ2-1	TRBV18	CASSPPGAAGGKKEQFF	TGTGCCAGCTCACCACCGGGGGCCGCAGGGGGTAAGAAGGAGCAGTTCTTC
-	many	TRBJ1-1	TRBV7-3	CASSLFGGQNTEAFF	TGTGCCAGCAGCTTATTCGGGGGACAGAACACTGAAGCTTTCTTT
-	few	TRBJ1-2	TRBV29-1	CSVAPPGWRENYGYTF	TGCAGCGTTGCCCCGCCCGGCTGGCGTGAAAACTATGGCTACACCTTC
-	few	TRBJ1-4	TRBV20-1	CSARDGREKLFF	TGCAGTGCTAGAGATGGTCGGGAAAAACTGTTTTTT
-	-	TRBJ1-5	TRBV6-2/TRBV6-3	CASSYVGVKQPQHF	TGTGCCAGCAGTTATGTCGGGGTAAAACAGCCCCAGCATTTT
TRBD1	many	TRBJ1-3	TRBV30	CAWSVKGAAGNTIYF	TGTGCCTGGAGTGTAAAGGGGGCGGCTGGAAACACCATATATTTT
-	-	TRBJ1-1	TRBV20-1	CSASGGLGQNTEAFF	TGCAGTGCTAGTGGGGGGCTCGGGCAGAACACTGAAGCTTTCTTT
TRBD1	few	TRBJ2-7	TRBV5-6	CASSFGQGRYEQYF	TGTGCCAGCAGCTTCGGACAGGGTCGCTACGAGCAGTACTTC
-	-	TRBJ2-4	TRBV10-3	CAISESWLTVGAKNIQYF	TGTGCCATCAGTGAGTCGTGGCTTACAGTAGGAGCCAAAAACATTCAGTACTTC